This T cell receptor beta chain was identified during a study of cytomegalovirus exposure and HLA in healthy donors (TCRdb year 2017). Study-level background: According to an earlier analysis of 587 of the donors, about 190 million T cells yielded 117 million unique TCR beta sequences and roughly 280 Gb of sequence data. Around 320 gigabases of sequencing data and tens of millions of unique TCR sequences were included in an early release covering around 650 HLA-typed donors. Of the roughly 400 genotyped donors, over 70% fell in the genetic ancestry cluster associated with self-reported Caucasian donors. The study was designed to test whether signatures of past pathogen exposure could be identified by cataloging public T cell receptors. The study profiled the T cell repertoires of about 640 subjects by immunosequencing and related them to cytomegalovirus serostatus. Along with the roughly 670-subject first cohort, a separate validation cohort of approximately 110 different subjects was used. High-throughput TCR immunosequencing, statistical association of individual TCRs with disease status, and machine learning were combined to predict cytomegalovirus infection status. A later analysis re-analyzed previously published TCR beta repertoires from hundreds of donors and added high-resolution HLA genotyping to study TCR occurrence patterns. Rather than using new phenotypic data, the later analysis identified candidate immune exposures from TCR beta sequences and from how often those sequences occurred across donors. An earlier analysis of more than 450 of the donors used high-throughput TCR beta sequencing to judge whether each TCR beta V gene segment behaved as functional or pseudogenic. Donor age, sex, ethnicity and CMV serostatus were compiled together with the repertoire data. A later genetic analysis used genome-wide SNP genotypes for about 65% of the 666 donors, treating that subset as a discovery cohort. Every discovery cohort repertoire had been produced on one sequencing platform. HLA typing included class I and class II loci at four-digit resolution. Typing coverage varied by locus: roughly 629-630 donors for A, B, C, DRB1 and DQB1; under 550 for DQA1; over 600 for DPA1; roughly 470 for DPB1. Because of strong linkage in the cohort, 5 or 6 DR-DQ haplotypes were treated as single units for association and clustering. Among about 400 genotyped donors of the cohort, an average of about 240,000 unique TCR beta nucleotide sequences was sequenced per donor, of which 15% to 20% were non-productive.

At the junction V is shortened by 2 bases and J by 2 bases; bases outside the gene matches: 5. The cysteine opens and the phenylalanine closes a CDR3 of 15 amino acids. Only the CDR3 DNA is retained, 45 bases long and in frame from the first base. From a lookup of the germline V gene, CDR1 and CDR2 are LGHNA and YSLEER. What the work shows at the level of the full study, not this receptor alone: According to a later analysis, TCR association rates differed among HLA loci, with DRB1 alleles showing the most associated TCRs and HLA-C alleles showing the fewest. According to a later analysis, parvovirus B19, influenza, CMV and Epstein-Barr virus appeared linked to several top co-occurrence clusters. The authors suggested that the approach could potentially be generalized to other disease states and immunological phenotypes. In a later analysis, most CMV-associated TCR beta chains were found to appear HLA-restricted, with HLA associations seemingly driven largely by CMV exposure. Because the 87-base-pair reads could not distinguish some IMGT-functional V segments, including TRBV6-2 and TRBV6-3, those segments were excluded. V-gene and J-gene trimming of TCR beta chains was associated with a missense DCLRE1C variant in a later genetic analysis, and the association was replicated in an independent cohort. The earlier analysis of 587 of the donors excluded approximately 15 rarely observed V segments, including chromosome 9 orphons, because counts were too low. The presence/absence analyses assumed that sequencing depth was roughly uniform across donors, and that assumption may not be true. In a later analysis, HLA-associated TCR beta chains showed more clonal expansion and lower generation probabilities than non-associated chains that were equally common. HLA typing was unavailable for some donors at each locus, so association tests used only the typed subset. Across donors, most TCR sequences were observed very rarely, whereas some public TCRs were present in many individuals. A cluster of highly shared sequence variants was judged likely to be a technical artifact of the sequencing pipeline. The classifier was reported to diagnose cytomegalovirus status with high specificity and sensitivity in both the original cohort and the validation cohort. In the study, around 150 TCR beta chains were listed as associated with cytomegalovirus. A further reported finding was that TCR beta sequences accurately predicted the HLA-A and HLA-B alleles for most subjects in the first cohort. Only TCR beta chains were sequenced in this cohort, and the absence of alpha or paired-chain data limited detectable features. Immune exposure information for the cohort was limited to CMV serostatus. A later genetic analysis reported fewer N-insertions in productive TCRs among donors in an Asian-associated ancestry cluster than the roughly 670-donor mean. An earlier analysis of around 600 of the donors showed that most TCR beta V segments appeared in productive rearrangements either about 87% or about 30% of the time, which broadly matched IMGT annotations. In a later analysis, about 17,000 TCR beta sequences were associated with specific HLA alleles at a false discovery rate of 0.05. Assigning TCR associations to individual alleles was difficult when HLA alleles, especially DR and DQ, strongly co-occurred. Correlated functional status among segregating V segments might be attributable to linkage disequilibrium, but an unknown experimental factor could not be ruled out. A few of the identified cytomegalovirus-associated TCR beta chains were confirmed in vitro to be specific for cytomegalovirus antigens.

The cohort consisted of approximately 690 healthy bone marrow donors. At the time of sampling, all cohort members were nominally healthy, though unrecorded immune exposures were likely present. The donor tested CMV seronegative, placing the donor among the 350 or so seronegative members of the cohort. Each donor provided a peripheral blood sample, and peripheral blood mononuclear cells were used for TCR beta sequencing. Genomic DNA extraction from the blood cell samples was performed with the Qiagen DNeasy Blood Extraction Kit. As to this clone: Its antigen has not been determined. No qualities accompany the bases; no much larger clone lies one base away.

Library generation was performed with the immunoSEQ multiplex PCR assay. For the multiplex PCR, a mixture combining 60 forward primers for TCR Vbeta segments and 13 reverse primers for TCR Jbeta segments was used. The CDR3 region of rearranged TCR beta genes was amplified from genomic DNA with a multiplex PCR assay. The amplified TCR beta libraries were sequenced on the Illumina HiSeq System as 87-base-pair reads. Concerning the study's data processing: A later analysis tallied tens of millions of unique TCR beta chains across the 660 or so repertoires, and about 12 million of those chains were shared by two or more donors. A nearest-neighbor algorithm error-corrected the raw reads and collapsed the reads into unique sequences, merging closely related sequences to remove PCR and sequencing errors. V, D and J gene segments were assigned by aligning CDR3 sequences to IMGT reference sequences. Each retained sequence needed at least a six-nucleotide match to both a V gene segment and a J gene segment. A rearrangement was called productive if the CDR3 had no stop codons and remained in frame with V and J, and every other rearrangement was called non-productive. Following IMGT convention, CDR3 was defined as the stretch from the second conserved V-encoded cysteine to the conserved J-encoded phenylalanine. The earlier analysis of 500 to 750 of the donors excluded any sequence lacking an unambiguous match to a single V gene segment. In an earlier analysis of around 590 of the donors, a V segment was called functional when productive rearrangements were above 56.7%, and segregating when the standard deviation between donors exceeded 5%. A statistical classification framework was built to diagnose cytomegalovirus status from the catalog of TCR beta chain sequences. V and J gene assignment, in a later analysis, came from comparing TCR nucleotide sequences with IMGT/GENE-DB human TR gene sequences. A later analysis assigned CDR3 sequences and most-parsimonious VDJ recombination scenarios with the TCRdist pipeline. In a later analysis, each TCR beta chain was defined by its CDR3 amino acid sequence together with its V-gene family, and reads without a unique V-gene family were excluded. A later analysis removed roughly 590 highly shared, low-generation-probability nucleotide sequences to deal with suspected cross-contamination and a sequencing artifact. In a later analysis, a clonal expansion index was calculated for each public chain from normalized within-repertoire ranks of inferred template counts. In a later analysis, generation probabilities were computed using a VDJ recombination model fitted to out-of-frame rearrangements, and the results were checked against IGoR. In a later analysis, TCR-TCR, TCR-HLA and TCR-CMV co-occurrence was scored with hypergeometric tests, and a repertoire-size bias correction was applied to TCR pairs. False discovery rates were estimated in a later analysis by permuting HLA or CMV assignments 20 times. In a later analysis, co-occurring TCRs were grouped using DBSCAN, with TCRdist sequence similarity added in when clustering inside HLA-allele-positive subsets. Repertoires with fewer than 30,000 or more than 120,000 public chains, plus five repertoires with anomalous nucleotide sharing, were excluded from co-occurrence clustering. TCRdb retrieved this table from immuneACCESS and kept in-frame rearrangements only. Not all clones are present; in checked studies, unresolved V genes account for under half, and no reason is known for the remainder. Clone size and the V and J calls come from that table; the DNA yielded D and trimming. The sample yields 100,000 to 150,000 clones; around 78% were counted once. The ten largest make up around 3.6% of the sample.

Sequencing was done on a sample of PBMCs. The chain is assembled from TRBV4-3 and TRBJ1-2, with TRBD1 matching 7 junction bases. This TCR came from a man aged 35-49 years in good health and CMV-seronegative. In nucleotides, the sequence is TGCGCCAGCAGCCAACACCGGGACAGAAACTATGGCTACACCTTC. It codes for CASSQHRDRNYGYTF.